The 25 T cell receptor beta chains reported below all come from one sample, sequenced in a study of blood T cell repertoires in COVID-19. Produced via immunoSEQ multiplex PCR; TCRdb's table is partial and in-frame only. The data contain hundreds of thousands of clones, about 91% of them singletons. The sequenced sample was peripheral blood. The receptors derive from a woman aged 50 to 60 with COVID-19, enrolled during active disease.

In this sample, this clone turned up a few times. The chain carries TRBV5-1 and TRBJ2-1, with D possibly matching TRBD2 (5 bases). Per the germline V gene, CDR1 is SGHRS and CDR2 is YFSETQ. CDR3 length equals 14 residues. V was trimmed by 4 bases and J by 5 bases, leaving 13 bases between them. CDR3 loop: CASSPLRENNEQFF. As DNA, the CDR3 is TGCGCCAGCAGCCCCTTGAGGGAAAACAATGAGCAGTTCTTC.

The CDR3 region is CASARGPYEQYF. CDR3 DNA: TGTGCCAGCGCCAGGGGACCCTACGAGCAGTACTTC. The V and J genes are TRBV2 and TRBJ2-7; a weak D match, TRBD1 (6 bases). Germline lookup yields CDR1 SNHLY and CDR2 FYNNEI. The V and J ends lost 8 bases and 2 bases respectively, with 10 bases between them. The CDR3 extends over 12 amino acids.

The rearrangement links TRBV2 to TRBJ1-1; D not certain. Germline V gives CDR1 SNHLY, CDR2 FYNNEI. With 7 bases removed from V and 4 bases from J, the gap between germline ends came to 7 bases. CDR3 length: 11 amino acids. CDR3 protein: CASMYFTEAFF. DNA for the CDR3: TGTGCCAGCATGTATTTCACTGAAGCTTTCTTT. Looking up the rest from reference TRBV2 and TRBJ1-1 gives the full variable domain: EPEVTQTPSHQVTQMGQEVILRCVPISNHLYFYWYRQILGQKVEFLVSFYNNEISEKSEIFDDQFSVERPDGSNFTLKIRSTKLEDSAMYFCASMYFTEAFFGQGTRLTVV.

This clone appeared a single time. The chain joins TRBV2 to TRBJ1-1; weak D call: TRBD1 (5 bases). Looked up from germline, CDR1 is SNHLY and CDR2 is FYNNEI. V was shortened by 5 bases and J by 0 bases, with 10 bases between the two germline ends. The CDR3 contains 14 residues. CDR3: CASSKGYLNTEAFF. The DNA of the CDR3 is TGTGCCAGCAGTAAGGGGTACCTGAACACTGAAGCTTTCTTT.

The chain uses TRBV30 and TRBJ1-1; tentatively, D is TRBD1 (6 bases). Germline CDR1 reads GTSNPN; CDR2 reads SVGIG (reference sequence). The CDR3 runs 13 residues. The V and J ends lost 3 bases and 0 bases respectively, with 8 bases between them. CDR3 DNA: TGTGCCTGGAGCAGGGGTCTGAACACTGAAGCTTTCTTT. Translation: CAWSRGLNTEAFF. Drawing the rest from reference TRBV30 and TRBJ1-1, the complete variable domain is SQTIHQWPATLVQPVGSPLSLECTVEGTSNPNLYWYRQAAGRGLQLLFYSVGIGQISSEVPQNLSASRPQDRQFILSSKKLLLSDSGFYLCAWSRGLNTEAFFGQGTRLTVV.

J is TRBJ2-7 and V is TRBV6-5, with D uncertain. Germline CDR1 reads MNHEY; CDR2 reads SVGAGI. Deletions cut 6 bases from V and 1 base from J, with 13 bases between. This CDR3 is 14 amino acids long. This CDR3 is CASSRWQASYEQYF. DNA for the CDR3: TGTGCCAGCAGCCGTTGGCAGGCATCCTACGAGCAGTACTTC.

This chain links TRBV7-8 with TRBJ1-5; 7 bases match TRBD1. The CDR3 length is 18 residues. After removal of 1 base from V and 0 bases from J, the junction contained 9 bases not matched to a gene. Germline V gene sequence: CDR1 SGHVS, CDR2 FQNEAQ. The CDR3 loop is CASSLEGASLNSNQPQHF. The CDR3 bases are TGTGCCAGCAGCTTAGAGGGGGCCTCCTTGAATAGCAATCAGCCCCAGCATTTT.

The chain carries TRBV6-2 or TRBV6-3 and TRBJ1-2; D unclear. CDR1 is MNHEY and CDR2 is SVGEGT in the germline V gene. This CDR3 is 13 amino acids long. The V end was cut by 2 bases, the J end by 5 bases, with 9 bases between. CDR3 in DNA: TGTGCCAGCAGTTACATCCCGTATTATGGCTACACCTTC. Translated: CASSYIPYYGYTF.

This rearrangement joins TRBV13 to TRBJ1-6, with TRBD1 matching over 9 bases. This CDR3 has 15 residues. V was pared by 0 bases and J by 9 bases, with 3 bases of the junction left unmatched. Germline V gene data show CDR1 as PRHDT and CDR2 as FYEKMQ (reference sequence). This CDR3 reads CASSLGRQGGSPLHF. CDR3 in DNA: TGTGCCAGCAGCTTAGGGAGACAGGGGGGTTCACCCCTCCACTTT. The entire variable domain, with the rest obtained from reference TRBV13 and TRBJ1-6, is as follows: AAGVIQSPRHLIKEKRETATLKCYPIPRHDTVYWYQQGPGQDPQFLISFYEKMQSDKGSIPDRFSAQQFSDYHSELNMSSLELGDSALYFCASSLGRQGGSPLHFGNGTRLTVT.

The chain is built from TRBV5-6 and TRBJ2-1, with 7 bases matching TRBD2. Germline CDR1 is SGHDT and CDR2 is YYEEEE. V shed 0 bases and J 7 bases; nucleotides not matched to a gene: 7. This CDR3 comprises 15 residues. The CDR3 is CASSLATSAGNEQFF. The CDR3 region has the DNA TGTGCCAGCAGCTTGGCAACTAGCGCAGGGAATGAGCAGTTCTTC. Filled out from reference TRBV5-6 and TRBJ2-1, the complete variable domain reads DAGVTQSPTHLIKTRGQQVTLRCSPKSGHDTVSWYQQALGQGPQFIFQYYEEEERQRGNFPDRFSGHQFPNYSSELNVNALLLGDSALYLCASSLATSAGNEQFFGPGTRLTVL.

The chain uses TRBV28 and TRBJ2-7; TRBD2 aligns across 10 bases. The germline V gene has CDR1 MDHEN and CDR2 SYDVKM. This CDR3 contains 15 residues. After removal of 4 bases from V and 3 bases from J, the junction contained 6 bases not matched to a gene. The CDR3 DNA sequence: TGTGCCAGCAGTTCGCCTAGCGGGGGCGTCTACGAGCAGTACTTC. As protein: CASSSPSGGVYEQYF.

The rearrangement uses TRBV5-5 and TRBJ2-7; D may be TRBD1 (6 bases). Trimming removed 0 bases at V and 3 bases at J, with 16 bases between. This CDR3 has 16 amino acids. Germline values: CDR1 SGHKS, CDR2 YYEKEE (reference sequence). The CDR3 bases are TGTGCCAGCAGCTTGGGGCCATCCGGACAGAACTACGAGCAGTACTTC. Translating it yields CASSLGPSGQNYEQYF. Filled out from reference TRBV5-5 and TRBJ2-7, the complete variable domain reads DAGVTQSPTHLIKTRGQQVTLRCSPISGHKSVSWYQQVLGQGPQFIFQYYEKEERGRGNFPDRFSARQFPNYSSELNVNALLLGDSALYLCASSLGPSGQNYEQYFGPGTRLTVT.

The chain combines TRBV3-1 (or the pseudogene TRBV3-2) with TRBJ1-2; D unclear. CDR3 length: 14 amino acids. The germline V and J ends were trimmed by 2 bases and 8 bases, with 15 bases remaining between them. The germline V gene has CDR1 LGHDT and CDR2 YNNKEL (reference sequence). Here the CDR3 DNA reads TGTGCCAGCAGCCAATTCGGGATCGGTAGAGGCTACACCTTC. The encoded protein is CASSQFGIGRGYTF.

The chain employs TRBV2 and TRBJ2-7; weak D call: TRBD1 (5 bases). CDR3 size: 12 residues. Germline lookup yields CDR1 SNHLY and CDR2 FYNNEI. V was pared by 10 bases and J by 0 bases, with 10 bases between. The CDR3 loop is CATADTSYEQYF. The CDR3 coding sequence is TGTGCCACCGCGGACACCTCCTACGAGCAGTACTTC.

The rearrangement joins TRBV12-3 or TRBV12-4 to TRBJ1-5; D is unresolved. CDR3 length: 12 amino acids. V dropped 4 bases and J dropped 7 bases, with 8 bases sitting between them. DNA of the CDR3: TGTGCCAGCAGTTCAGGCCGCCAGCCCCAGCATTTT. It is translated as CASSSGRQPQHF.

This clone was picked up one time. This chain connects TRBV12-5 to TRBJ1-3; D is unclear. This CDR3 has 19 amino acids. Germline lookup yields CDR1 LGHNT and CDR2 FRNRAP. V gave up 0 bases and J gave up 0 bases, with 18 bases separating them. The chain's CDR3 is CASGLVNVRGPISGNTIYF. CDR3 coding DNA: TGTGCTAGTGGTTTGGTAAACGTCCGCGGTCCGATCTCTGGAAACACCATATATTTT.

The gene calls are TRBV7-2 and TRBJ2-7; possibly TRBD2 for D (5 bases). The ends were cut back, 2 bases at V and 5 bases at J, with 10 bases in the middle. CDR3 length: 13 residues. Looked up from germline, CDR1 is SGHTA and CDR2 is FQGNSA. The CDR3 DNA follows: TGTGCCAGCAGCTTAATCACGGGGAACGAGCAGTACTTC. Its protein is CASSLITGNEQYF.

The chain links TRBV18 to TRBJ1-1, with 10 bases matching TRBD1. The V gene end was trimmed by 5 bases and the J gene end by 5 bases; junction bases not matched to a gene: 11. The CDR3 has 16 residues. CDR1 and CDR2 from the germline V gene are KGHSH and LQKENI. The CDR3 nucleotides are TGTGCCAGCTCATCGTCAACGGACAGGGGGGAGACTGAAGCTTTCTTT. Translation: CASSSSTDRGETEAFF.

This clone has a single count. The V and J genes are TRBV27 and TRBJ2-3; D is perhaps TRBD2 (5 bases). CDR3 length: 15 residues. The germline gives CDR1 MNHEY, CDR2 SMNVEV (reference sequence). V lost 0 bases and J 1 base, leaving 8 bases between the germline ends. The CDR3 nucleotides read TGTGCCAGCAGTTTATCACTCGGGGGCACAGATACGCAGTATTTT. Amino acids: CASSLSLGGTDTQYF.

This chain connects TRBV5-1 to TRBJ1-3, with TRBD1 matching 8 bases. The CDR3 length is 16 residues. With 3 bases clipped from V and 8 bases from J, the junction kept 13 bases outside the gene matches. Per the germline V gene, CDR1 is SGHRS and CDR2 is YFSETQ. The DNA of the CDR3 is TGCGCCAGCAGCTCTAAGCAGGGGGCAGGGCTGGACACCATATATTTT. It codes for CASSSKQGAGLDTIYF.

This clone appeared once. The chain employs TRBV28 and TRBJ1-1; no definite D call. From germline, CDR1 is MDHEN and CDR2 SYDVKM. The CDR3 is made up of 12 amino acids. Trimming took 4 bases from V and 8 from J, leaving 11 bases between them. CDR3 loop: CASSSLGREAFF. The CDR3 region has the DNA TGTGCCAGCAGTTCCCTGGGGAGAGAAGCTTTCTTT.

This clone was picked up one time. The genes are TRBV28 and TRBJ1-3; D is undetermined. The CDR3 spans 13 residues. V gave up 1 base and J gave up 7 bases, with 8 bases separating them. Germline-derived CDR1 and CDR2 are MDHEN and SYDVKM. CDR3 DNA: TGTGCCAGCAGTTTATCTAGTCCGAACACCATATATTTT. Encoded protein: CASSLSSPNTIYF. Combining the CDR3 with reference TRBV28 and TRBJ1-3 gives the whole variable domain DVKVTQSSRYLVKRTGEKVFLECVQDMDHENMFWYRQDPGLGLRLIYFSYDVKMKEKGDIPEGYSVSREKKERFSLILESASTNQTSMYLCASSLSSPNTIYFGEGSWLTVV.

The genes are TRBV5-5 and TRBJ1-4; the match to TRBD1 covers 12 bases. The CDR3 covers 20 residues. J gave up 5 bases and V 3 bases, and 17 bases lay outside the gene matches. CDR1 is SGHKS and CDR2 is YYEKEE in the germline V gene (reference sequence). The CDR3 bases are TGTGCCAGCAGCTCCAAACTTCCGGGACAGGGGGCAGGAGGGAATGAAAAACTGTTTTTT. This encodes CASSSKLPGQGAGGNEKLFF. Looking up the rest from reference TRBV5-5 and TRBJ1-4 gives the full variable domain: DAGVTQSPTHLIKTRGQQVTLRCSPISGHKSVSWYQQVLGQGPQFIFQYYEKEERGRGNFPDRFSARQFPNYSSELNVNALLLGDSALYLCASSSKLPGQGAGGNEKLFFGSGTQLSVL.

The chain has TRBV5-1 and TRBJ2-1; TRBD2 agrees at 10 bases. This CDR3 has 16 residues. CDR1 SGHRS and CDR2 YFSETQ come from the germline V gene. J gave up 4 bases and V 5 bases, and 9 bases lay outside the gene matches. Here the CDR3 reads CASRLAGASHYNEQFF. The CDR3 bases are TGCGCCAGCAGGCTAGCGGGGGCATCTCATTACAATGAGCAGTTCTTC.

The gene calls are TRBV19 and TRBJ2-2; TRBD2 aligns across 11 bases. The CDR3 spans 18 residues. The ends lost 7 bases at V and 2 bases at J; junction bases unmatched: 12. Germline lookup yields CDR1 LNHDA and CDR2 SQIVND (reference sequence). The DNA of the CDR3 is TGTGCCAGTACCCAAGGGGCTAGCGGGGGGATAAACACCGGGGAGCTGTTTTTT. This sequence encodes CASTQGASGGINTGELFF.